These 21 T cell receptor beta chains share one sample of origin, sequenced in a study of regulatory T cells in long-lasting Graves disease. CDR3-region Arm-PCR and iRepertoire HTBI primers produced the TCR beta libraries. From the multiplex PCR reads, TCRdb called clonotypes with MiXCR, one entry per CDR3 protein. The sample includes about 320,000 distinct CDR3 sequences, over 15% of them seen just once. The time point here: newly diagnosed GD, antithyroid drugs for less than 3 months. Preparation of the TCR library used RNA extracted from PBMCs. The input for sequencing was peripheral blood mononuclear cells (PBMCs), taken at new diagnosis, from a patient treated with antithyroid drugs. These receptors all come from a female donor with Graves disease.

The table lists this clonotype with many counts. The V and J genes are TRBV5-4 and TRBJ1-2; D gene uncertain. V was cut by 2 bases and J by 4 bases, with 9 bases left in between. CDR3 length: 13 amino acids. Germline lookup yields CDR1 SGHNT and CDR2 YYREEE (reference sequence). The CDR3 loop reads CASSFPPGYGYTF. The CDR3 DNA sequence: TGTGCCAGCAGCTTCCCGCCCGGCTATGGCTACACCTTC.

This clonotype was recorded at least ten times. CDR3 in DNA: TGTGCCAGCAGCCCCCAGGGCATCGGCTATGGCTACACCTTC. Its translation is CASSPQGIGYGYTF. The chain carries TRBV5-4 and TRBJ1-2, with a tentative D call TRBD1 (5 bases). The V and J ends lost 4 bases and 4 bases respectively, with 14 bases between them. Germline CDR1 SGHNT, CDR2 YYREEE (reference sequence). This CDR3 is 14 amino acids long.

A remark on this clonotype: Being one base from a much bigger clone, this may be a read error. The chain carries TRBV18 and TRBJ2-1; no clear D. Matching the DNA end better, TRBJ2-5 makes the J call doubtful. The CDR3 contains 15 residues. CDR1 and CDR2 (germline): KGHSH, LQKENI. In nucleotides, the CDR3 is TGTGCCAGCTCACCCTCCATAGGGAAGGTGGGGACCCAGTACTTC. It translates to CASSPSIGKVGTQYF.

Many counts were recorded for this clonotype. The V and J genes are TRBV11-2 and TRBJ1-2; D might be TRBD1 (6 bases). Germline CDR1 is SGHAT and CDR2 is FQNNGV. The CDR3 is made up of 15 amino acids. Trimming left V 6 bases short and J 0 bases short, with 14 bases between. CDR3: CASRQDQGSNYGYTF. DNA for the CDR3: TGTGCCAGCAGACAAGATCAGGGGTCTAACTATGGCTACACCTTC.

This clonotype has a count of ten or more. The chain combines TRBV7-2 with TRBJ2-3, with TRBD1 matching over 8 bases. V was pared by 5 bases and J by 6 bases, with 7 bases of the junction left unmatched. Germline V gene sequence: CDR1 SGHTA, CDR2 FQGNSA. The CDR3 is 14 amino acids. The CDR3 region is CASSQDRVVDTQYF. CDR3 in DNA: TGTGCCAGCAGCCAGGACAGGGTCGTGGATACGCAGTATTTT.

This clonotype was seen repeatedly, ten times or more. V usage is TRBV7-8 and J usage is TRBJ2-1, with TRBD2 as a possible D gene (6 bases). CDR1 is SGHVS, CDR2 FQNEAQ, per germline. The germline V and J ends were trimmed by 0 bases and 5 bases, with 11 bases remaining between them. This CDR3 is built from 15 residues. CDR3 coding DNA: TGTGCCAGCAGCTTAGCTGGGACTCTCGACAATGAGCAGTTCTTC. This codes for CASSLAGTLDNEQFF.

The rearrangement links TRBV25-1 to TRBJ2-5, with D perhaps TRBD1 (5 bases). This CDR3 contains 11 residues. With 9 bases removed from V and 5 bases from J, the gap between germline ends came to 10 bases. Germline assignment: CDR1 MGHDK and CDR2 SYGVNS. The CDR3 loop reads CASIAGETQYF. The CDR3 bases are TGTGCCAGTATCGCAGGGGAGACCCAGTACTTC. Variable domain in full (rest from reference TRBV25-1 and TRBJ2-5): EADIYQTPRYLVIGTGKKITLECSQTMGHDKMYWYQQDPGMELHLIHYSYGVNSTEKGDLSSESTVSRIRTEHFPLTLESARPSHTSQYLCASIAGETQYFGPGTRLLVL.

The sample holds many counts of this clonotype. The gene calls are TRBV6-1 and TRBJ2-7; TRBD1 matches at 9 bases. The CDR3 runs 14 residues. From germline, CDR1 is MNHNS and CDR2 SASEGT. V lost 6 bases, J lost 5 bases, and 8 bases stayed unmatched. The CDR3 sequence is CASRTRDRENEQYF. The CDR3 DNA reads TGTGCCAGCAGAACCCGGGACAGGGAGAACGAGCAGTACTTC.

This clonotype has at least ten counts. The chain uses TRBV28 and TRBJ2-7, with D possibly being TRBD2 (6 bases). The CDR3 runs to 13 residues. Trimming took off 6 bases at V and 7 bases at J, with 16 bases between the two ends. CDR1 is MDHEN and CDR2 is SYDVKM in the germline V gene. The CDR3 DNA sequence: TGTGCCAGCAGCGTGTCTGGGGGGATGGAGCAGTACTTC. Amino acid sequence: CASSVSGGMEQYF. The whole variable domain, remainder taken from reference TRBV28 and TRBJ2-7, is DVKVTQSSRYLVKRTGEKVFLECVQDMDHENMFWYRQDPGLGLRLIYFSYDVKMKEKGDIPEGYSVSREKKERFSLILESASTNQTSMYLCASSVSGGMEQYFGPGTRLTVT.

About this clonotype: The DNA is left out, because the CDR3 cannot be placed on it with certainty; the CDR3 is given as TCRdb lists it. The rearrangement links TRBV7-2 to TRBJ1-1; whether TRBD1, the table's D call, matches the DNA was not checked. CDR1 SGHTA and CDR2 FQGNSA come from the germline V gene. Counting both end residues, the CDR3 totals 22 amino acids. CDR3 sequence reads: CASRPSGGSYEQYFGPGTEAFF.

This clonotype showed up many times. The chain has TRBV6-1 and TRBJ1-2; 7 nucleotides align to TRBD1. Trimming at V came to 7 bases and at J to 4 bases, leaving 9 bases not matched to a gene. The CDR3 covers 14 residues. Germline CDR1 is MNHNS and CDR2 is SASEGT. CDR3 DNA: TGTGCCAGCACCATTGGGACAGATCTCTATGGCTACACCTTC. It encodes CASTIGTDLYGYTF.

This clonotype was detected many times. The chain employs TRBV2 and TRBJ1-3, with no clear D. Trimming pared 1 base from V and 0 bases from J, leaving 13 bases between. Germline loops: CDR1 SNHLY, CDR2 FYNNEI. There are 17 residues in the CDR3. The CDR3 region is CASSEVGSRNSGNTIYF. The CDR3 nucleotides are TGTGCCAGCAGTGAAGTGGGGTCCCGTAACTCTGGAAACACCATATATTTT.

Ten or more counts support this clonotype. The chain employs TRBV29-1 and TRBJ2-5, with a weak D call TRBD2 (6 bases). The CDR3 consists of 12 residues. The germline gives CDR1 SQVTM, CDR2 ANQGSEA. Trimming removed 6 bases at V and 1 base at J, with 9 bases between. This chain's CDR3 is CSVEGSQETQYF. The CDR3 DNA sequence: TGCAGCGTGGAGGGGTCCCAAGAGACCCAGTACTTC.

As regards this clonotype: With a much larger clone just one base away, this may be a read error. The V gene is TRBV7-2, the J gene TRBJ1-6; 10 nucleotides agree with TRBD1. The CDR3 has 14 residues. Per germline, CDR1 SGHTA and CDR2 FQGNSA. The DNA for the CDR3 is TGTGCCCGCAGCCTCGGGACAGGGGTTTCACCCCTCCACTTT. Translation gives CARSLGTGVSPLHF.

This clonotype has a count of ten or more. The V gene is TRBV5-4, the J gene TRBJ2-1; D gene uncertain. V was cut by 3 bases and J by 8 bases, with 12 bases left in between. The CDR3 loop spans 13 amino acids. Germline lookup yields CDR1 SGHNT and CDR2 YYREEE (reference sequence). CDR3 residues: CASSSPPEYEQFF. The CDR3 nucleotides read TGTGCCAGCAGCTCCCCCCCGGAGTATGAGCAGTTCTTC. The full variable domain, completed using reference TRBV5-4 and TRBJ2-1, is ETGVTQSPTHLIKTRGQQVTLRCSSQSGHNTVSWYQQALGQGPQFIFQYYREEENGRGNFPPRFSGLQFPNYSSELNVNALELDDSALYLCASSSPPEYEQFFGPGTRLTVL.

This clonotype was counted many times. V is TRBV5-6 and J is TRBJ1-6; D is uncertain. V shed 4 bases and J shed 2 bases, with 4 bases lying between them. The CDR3 spans 13 residues. In germline, CDR1 is SGHDT, CDR2 YYEEEE. CDR3 DNA sequence: TGTGCCAGCAGCGACACCTATAATTCACCCCTCCACTTT. Translating gives CASSDTYNSPLHF.

In this sample, this clonotype turned up many times. The V and J genes are TRBV10-3 and TRBJ1-4; D is unclear. Trimming took off 4 bases at V and 5 bases at J, with 11 bases between the two ends. Germline V gene data show CDR1 as ENHRY and CDR2 as SYGVKD. CDR3 length equals 14 residues. The CDR3 DNA reads TGTGCCATCAGTGCGACTGGGAGCAATGAAAAACTGTTTTTT. Translated: CAISATGSNEKLFF.

This clonotype was seen repeatedly, ten times or more. The chain couples TRBV2 to TRBJ2-1; 13 bases align to TRBD2. The V segment lost 4 bases and the J segment 8 bases; nucleotides outside the gene matches: 2. Germline lookup yields CDR1 SNHLY and CDR2 FYNNEI. This CDR3 has 14 amino acids. The DNA of the CDR3 is TGTGCCAGCAGTGGACTAGCGGGAGGTTATGAGCAGTTCTTC. Translating it yields CASSGLAGGYEQFF. The full variable domain, its missing parts supplied by reference TRBV2 and TRBJ2-1, is EPEVTQTPSHQVTQMGQEVILRCVPISNHLYFYWYRQILGQKVEFLVSFYNNEISEKSEIFDDQFSVERPDGSNFTLKIRSTKLEDSAMYFCASSGLAGGYEQFFGPGTRLTVL.

In this sample, this clonotype turned up many times. The chain recombines TRBV12-3 or TRBV12-4 with TRBJ2-7; no reliable D call. The CDR3 contains 13 residues. The V and J ends lost 6 bases and 1 base respectively, with 10 bases between them. The CDR3 loop reads CASRLNPSYEQYF. CDR3 nucleotides: TGTGCCAGCAGGCTGAACCCTTCCTACGAGCAGTACTTC.

This clonotype was picked up many times. The chain joins TRBV20-1 to TRBJ2-3, with D unresolved. V was trimmed by 6 bases and J by 4 bases, leaving 8 bases between them. CDR3 size: 11 residues. Germline-derived CDR1 and CDR2 are DFQATT and SNEGSKA (reference sequence). The CDR3 DNA is TGCAGTGCCCGCGAGGCAGATACGCAGTATTTT. Its translation is CSAREADTQYF.

This clonotype turned up a few times. The chain joins TRBV28 to TRBJ2-5; D might be TRBD2 (6 bases). This CDR3 has 15 amino acids. CDR1 is MDHEN, CDR2 SYDVKM, per germline. V gave up 5 bases and J gave up 6 bases, with 19 bases separating them. This chain's CDR3 is CASSPIAGIWKTQYF. CDR3 nucleotide sequence: TGTGCCAGCAGTCCCATTGCGGGGATTTGGAAGACCCAGTACTTC.